This T cell receptor beta chain is from a study of OX40 agonist ivuxolimab in advanced cancers. The assay was immunoSEQ multiplex PCR, and TCRdb's table has in-frame clones only and misses some. The repertoire holds 80,000 to 100,000 clones, approximately 90% seen once, with 0.65% to 0.95% in the top ten. CDR1 and CDR2 from the germline V gene are GTSNPN and SVGIG (reference sequence). Trimming pared 2 bases from V and 7 bases from J, leaving 9 bases between. This CDR3 is built from 12 residues. The TCR comes from an adult with an advanced solid tumor such as melanoma, head and neck, liver or kidney cancer. Sample: CD4+ or CD8+ T cells sorted from blood, taken in a trial of the OX40 agonist ivuxolimab. This chain links TRBV30 with TRBJ2-1, with a weak D call TRBD1 (6 bases). Written as DNA, the CDR3 is TGTGCCTGGAGTAACACAGGGAATGAGCAGTTCTTC. This gives the protein CAWSNTGNEQFF.